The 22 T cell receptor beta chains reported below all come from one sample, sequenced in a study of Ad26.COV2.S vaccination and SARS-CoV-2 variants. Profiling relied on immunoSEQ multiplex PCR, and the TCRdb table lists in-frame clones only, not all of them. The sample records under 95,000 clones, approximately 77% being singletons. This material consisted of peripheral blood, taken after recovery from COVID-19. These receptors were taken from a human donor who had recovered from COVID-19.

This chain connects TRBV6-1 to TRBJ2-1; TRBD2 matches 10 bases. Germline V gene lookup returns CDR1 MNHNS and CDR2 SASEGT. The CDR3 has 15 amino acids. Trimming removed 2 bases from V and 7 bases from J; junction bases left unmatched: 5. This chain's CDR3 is CASSEQLAGANEQFF. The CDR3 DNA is TGTGCCAGCAGTGAACAGCTAGCGGGAGCAAATGAGCAGTTCTTC.

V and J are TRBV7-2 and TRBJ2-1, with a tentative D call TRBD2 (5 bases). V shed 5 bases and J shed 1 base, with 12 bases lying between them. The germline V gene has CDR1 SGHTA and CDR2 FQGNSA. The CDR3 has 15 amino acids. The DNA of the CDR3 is TGTGCCAGCAGCAGTTTCCGGGGTTCCTACAATGAGCAGTTCTTC. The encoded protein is CASSSFRGSYNEQFF.

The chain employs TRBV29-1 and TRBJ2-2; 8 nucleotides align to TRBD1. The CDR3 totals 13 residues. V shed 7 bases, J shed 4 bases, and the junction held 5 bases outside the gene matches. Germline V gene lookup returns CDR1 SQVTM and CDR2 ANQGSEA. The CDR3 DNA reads TGCAGCGCGAGGACAGGGACCACCGGGGAGCTGTTTTTT. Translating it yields CSARTGTTGELFF.

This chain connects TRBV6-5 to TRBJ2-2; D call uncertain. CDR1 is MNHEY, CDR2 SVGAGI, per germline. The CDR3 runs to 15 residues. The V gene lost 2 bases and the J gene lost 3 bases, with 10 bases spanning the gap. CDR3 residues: CASSYRVTDTGELFF. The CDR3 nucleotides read TGTGCCAGCAGTTACAGGGTCACGGACACCGGGGAGCTGTTTTTT.

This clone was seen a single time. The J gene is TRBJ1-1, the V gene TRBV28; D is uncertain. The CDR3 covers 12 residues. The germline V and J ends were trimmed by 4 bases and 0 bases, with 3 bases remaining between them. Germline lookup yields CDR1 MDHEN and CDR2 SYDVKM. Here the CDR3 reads CASSSVNTEAFF. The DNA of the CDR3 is TGTGCCAGCAGTTCGGTGAACACTGAAGCTTTCTTT.

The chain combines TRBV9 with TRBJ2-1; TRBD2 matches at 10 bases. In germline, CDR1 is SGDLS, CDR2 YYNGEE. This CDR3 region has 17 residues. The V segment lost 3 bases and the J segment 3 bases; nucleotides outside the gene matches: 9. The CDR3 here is CASSAGNSGGIYNEQFF. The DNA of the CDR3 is TGTGCCAGCAGCGCTGGTAATAGCGGGGGGATCTACAATGAGCAGTTCTTC.

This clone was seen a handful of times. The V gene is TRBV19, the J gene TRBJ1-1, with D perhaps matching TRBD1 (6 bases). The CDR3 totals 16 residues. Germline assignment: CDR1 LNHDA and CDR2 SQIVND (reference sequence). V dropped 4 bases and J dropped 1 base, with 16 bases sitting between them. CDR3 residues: CASSSPSGTQNTEAFF. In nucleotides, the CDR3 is TGTGCCAGTAGTAGTCCTTCCGGGACACAGAACACTGAAGCTTTCTTT.

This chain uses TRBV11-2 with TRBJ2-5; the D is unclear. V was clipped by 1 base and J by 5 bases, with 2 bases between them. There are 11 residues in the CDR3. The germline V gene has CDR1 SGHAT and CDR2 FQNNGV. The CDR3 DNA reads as TGTGCCAGCAGCTTAGTCGAGACCCAGTACTTC. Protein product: CASSLVETQYF.

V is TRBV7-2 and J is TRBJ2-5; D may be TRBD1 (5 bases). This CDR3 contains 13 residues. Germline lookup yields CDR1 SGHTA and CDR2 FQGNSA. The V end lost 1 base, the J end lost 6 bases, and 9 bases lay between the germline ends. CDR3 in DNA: TGTGCCAGCAGCTTAGAGGGGTTGAAGACCCAGTACTTC. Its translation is CASSLEGLKTQYF.

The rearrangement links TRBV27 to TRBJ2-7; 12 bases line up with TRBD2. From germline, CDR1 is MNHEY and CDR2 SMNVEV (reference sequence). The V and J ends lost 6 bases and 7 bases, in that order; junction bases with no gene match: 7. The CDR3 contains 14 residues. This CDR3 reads CASSWTSGTPEQYF. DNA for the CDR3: TGTGCCAGCAGCTGGACTAGCGGGACTCCTGAGCAGTACTTC.

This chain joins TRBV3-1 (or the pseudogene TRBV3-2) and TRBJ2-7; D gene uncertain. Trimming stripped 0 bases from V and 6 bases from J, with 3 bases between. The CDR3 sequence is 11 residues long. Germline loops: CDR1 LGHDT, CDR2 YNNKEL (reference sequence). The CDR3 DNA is TGTGCCAGCAGCCAAGATACCGAGCAGTACTTC. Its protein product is CASSQDTEQYF.

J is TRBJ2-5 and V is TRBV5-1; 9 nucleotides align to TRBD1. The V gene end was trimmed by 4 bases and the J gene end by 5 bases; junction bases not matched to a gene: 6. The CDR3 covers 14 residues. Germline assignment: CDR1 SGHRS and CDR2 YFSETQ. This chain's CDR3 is CASSQGQGAETQYF. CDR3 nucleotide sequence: TGCGCCAGCAGCCAGGGACAGGGAGCGGAGACCCAGTACTTC.

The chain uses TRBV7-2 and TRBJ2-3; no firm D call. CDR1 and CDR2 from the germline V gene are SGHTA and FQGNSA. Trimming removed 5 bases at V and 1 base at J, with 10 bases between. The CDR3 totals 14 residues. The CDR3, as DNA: TGTGCCAGCAGCCCTGACATGGGCACAGATACGCAGTATTTT. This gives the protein CASSPDMGTDTQYF.

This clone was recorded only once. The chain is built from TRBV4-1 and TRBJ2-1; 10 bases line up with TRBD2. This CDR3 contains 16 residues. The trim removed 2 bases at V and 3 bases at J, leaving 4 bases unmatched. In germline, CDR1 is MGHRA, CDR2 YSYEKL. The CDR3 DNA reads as TGCGCCAGCAGCCAAACAGGACTAGCGGACTACAATGAGCAGTTCTTC. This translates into CASSQTGLADYNEQFF.

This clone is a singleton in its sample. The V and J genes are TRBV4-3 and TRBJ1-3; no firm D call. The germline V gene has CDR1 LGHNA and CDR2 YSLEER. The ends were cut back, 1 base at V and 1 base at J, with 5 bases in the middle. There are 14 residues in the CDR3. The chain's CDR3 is CASSQVGSGNTIYF. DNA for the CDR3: TGCGCCAGCAGCCAAGTGGGGTCTGGAAACACCATATATTTT.

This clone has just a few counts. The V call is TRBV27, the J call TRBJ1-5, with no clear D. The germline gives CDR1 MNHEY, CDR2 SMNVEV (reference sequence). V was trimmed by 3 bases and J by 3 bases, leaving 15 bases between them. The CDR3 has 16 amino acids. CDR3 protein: CASSLGGKRVNQPQHF. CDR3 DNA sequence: TGTGCCAGCAGTTTGGGTGGGAAGAGGGTCAATCAGCCCCAGCATTTT.

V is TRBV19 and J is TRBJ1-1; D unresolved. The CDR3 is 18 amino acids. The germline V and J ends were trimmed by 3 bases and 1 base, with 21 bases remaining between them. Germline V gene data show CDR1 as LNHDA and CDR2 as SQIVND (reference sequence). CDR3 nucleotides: TGTGCCAGTAGTATTGAGTGGGGAGAACCCCCCGAGAACACTGAAGCTTTCTTT. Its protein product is CASSIEWGEPPENTEAFF.

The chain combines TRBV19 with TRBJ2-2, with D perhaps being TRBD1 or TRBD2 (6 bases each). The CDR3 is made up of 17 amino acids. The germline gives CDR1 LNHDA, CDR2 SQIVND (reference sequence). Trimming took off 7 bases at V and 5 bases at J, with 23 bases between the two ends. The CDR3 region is CASTRKGRTVGTGELFF. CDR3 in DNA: TGTGCCAGTACCCGAAAAGGGAGGACAGTAGGGACCGGGGAGCTGTTTTTT.

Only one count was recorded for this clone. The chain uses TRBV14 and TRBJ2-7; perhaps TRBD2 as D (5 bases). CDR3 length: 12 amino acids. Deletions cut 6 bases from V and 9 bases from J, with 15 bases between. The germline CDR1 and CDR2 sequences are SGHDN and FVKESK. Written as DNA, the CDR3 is TGTGCCAGCAGAAGAAGGACTCGGGGGCAGTACTTC. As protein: CASRRRTRGQYF.

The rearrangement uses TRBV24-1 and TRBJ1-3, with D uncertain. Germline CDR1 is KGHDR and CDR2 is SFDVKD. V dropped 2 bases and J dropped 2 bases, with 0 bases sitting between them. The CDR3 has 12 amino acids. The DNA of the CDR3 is TGTGCCACCAGTGATTCTGGAAACACCATATATTTT. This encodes CATSDSGNTIYF.

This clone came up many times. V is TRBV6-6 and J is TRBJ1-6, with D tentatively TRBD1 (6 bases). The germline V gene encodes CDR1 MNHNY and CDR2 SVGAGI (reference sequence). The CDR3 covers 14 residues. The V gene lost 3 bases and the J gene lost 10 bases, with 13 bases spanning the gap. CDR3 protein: CASSYGQGPSPLHF. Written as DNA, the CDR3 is TGTGCCAGCAGTTATGGGCAGGGGCCATCACCCCTCCACTTT.

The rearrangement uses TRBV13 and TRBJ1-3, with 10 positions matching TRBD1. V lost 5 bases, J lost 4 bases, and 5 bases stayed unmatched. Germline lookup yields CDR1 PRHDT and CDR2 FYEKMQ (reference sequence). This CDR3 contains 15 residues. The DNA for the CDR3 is TGTGCCAGCAGCGAACGGGACAGGGGAGGAAACACCATATATTTT. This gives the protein CASSERDRGGNTIYF.